The 7 T cell receptor beta chains below all came from one sample that was sequenced in a study of T cells after yellow fever vaccination. TCRdb redid the calling of the 5' RACE reads with MiXCR, one entry per CDR3 protein. The sample has about 340,000 distinct CDR3 sequences; roughly 8.7% are singletons. The material sequenced was PBMCs, taken on the day of the first yellow fever vaccination. The receptor source for this set is a man between 18 and 29 years old who received the YFV17D yellow fever vaccine.

This clonotype was seen a handful of times. J is TRBJ1-6 and V is TRBV25-1, with D maybe TRBD1 (5 bases). The CDR3 consists of 12 residues. CDR1 is MGHDK, CDR2 SYGVNS, per germline. Deletions cut 0 bases from V and 13 bases from J, with 7 bases between. The CDR3 sequence is CASSEYGGPLHF. For the CDR3, the DNA is TGTGCCAGCAGTGAATATGGGGGTCCCCTCCACTTT. Complete variable domain (other parts from reference TRBV25-1 and TRBJ1-6): EADIYQTPRYLVIGTGKKITLECSQTMGHDKMYWYQQDPGMELHLIHYSYGVNSTEKGDLSSESTVSRIRTEHFPLTLESARPSHTSQYLCASSEYGGPLHFGNGTRLTVT.

This clonotype was counted a few times. The V gene is TRBV19, the J gene TRBJ1-2; D uncertain. Germline V CDR1 and CDR2: LNHDA, SQIVND (reference sequence). This CDR3 has 14 residues. Trimming cost V 4 bases and J 8 bases, with 17 bases left between them. In DNA, the CDR3 is TGTGCCAGTAGTAGCACAGAAGCTGGGTGGGGCTACACCTTC. Translating gives CASSSTEAGWGYTF. Full variable domain (rest looked up from reference TRBV19 and TRBJ1-2): DGGITQSPKYLFRKEGQNVTLSCEQNLNHDAMYWYRQDPGQGLRLIYYSQIVNDFQKGDIAEGYSVSREKKESFPLTVTSAQKNPTAFYLCASSSTEAGWGYTFGSGTRLTVV.

The chain links TRBV11-2 to TRBJ2-3; 11 bases are a match to TRBD2. The CDR3 has 18 residues. The V segment lost 4 bases and the J segment 4 bases; nucleotides outside the gene matches: 13. Germline CDR1 is SGHAT and CDR2 is FQNNGV. CDR3 amino acids: CASSSLYLAGGRSDTQYF. CDR3 DNA: TGTGCCAGCAGCTCCCTCTACCTAGCGGGGGGAAGGTCAGATACGCAGTATTTT.

In this sample, this clonotype turned up many times. The CDR3 here is CASSYQGDTDTQYF. For the CDR3, the DNA is TGTGCCAGCAGCTACCAGGGGGACACAGATACGCAGTATTTT. J is TRBJ2-3 and V is TRBV5-6; 7 bases line up with TRBD1. This CDR3 contains 14 residues. CDR1 and CDR2 (germline): SGHDT, YYEEEE. V was pared by 3 bases and J by 2 bases, with 3 bases of the junction left unmatched. The full variable domain, with the rest looked up from reference TRBV5-6 and TRBJ2-3, is DAGVTQSPTHLIKTRGQQVTLRCSPKSGHDTVSWYQQALGQGPQFIFQYYEEEERQRGNFPDRFSGHQFPNYSSELNVNALLLGDSALYLCASSYQGDTDTQYFGPGTRLTVL.

Only a few counts were recorded for this clonotype. The rearrangement joins TRBV14 to TRBJ2-1, with a tentative D call TRBD1 (5 bases). The CDR3 is made up of 16 amino acids. V was trimmed by 1 base and J by 6 bases, leaving 16 bases between them. CDR1 is SGHDN and CDR2 is FVKESK in the germline V gene. The CDR3 protein is CASSQGGPPRANEQFF. CDR3 DNA: TGTGCCAGCAGCCAAGGGGGTCCCCCCAGGGCCAATGAGCAGTTCTTC.

The sample holds many counts of this clonotype. The chain has TRBV12-3 or TRBV12-4 and TRBJ2-5; D possibly corresponds to TRBD2 (5 bases). Trimming stripped 6 bases from V and 3 bases from J, with 11 bases between. This CDR3 is built from 13 residues. CDR3 in DNA: TGTGCCAGCAGCCCCACTAGAAAAGAGACCCAGTACTTC. This codes for CASSPTRKETQYF.

The chain couples TRBV27 to TRBJ2-1; the D gene could be TRBD1 or TRBD2 (7 bases each). V was cut by 2 bases and J by 3 bases, with 11 bases left in between. The CDR3 sequence is 15 residues long. Germline-derived CDR1 and CDR2 are MNHEY and SMNVEV (reference sequence). The CDR3 protein is CASSLQGGDYNEQFF. DNA of the CDR3: TGTGCCAGCAGTTTACAGGGGGGGGACTACAATGAGCAGTTCTTC.